This T cell receptor beta chain was captured by sequencing in a study of blood T cell repertoires in COVID-19. For the study at large: Samples of COVID-19 (acute and convalescent) were obtained from the United States, Italy and Spain. From T cells, B-cell-depleted T cells, or PBMCs came the material, which was cDNA or gDNA.

The CDR3 runs to 13 residues. Looked up from germline, CDR1 is MDHEN and CDR2 is SYDVKM. V was cut by 7 bases and J by 5 bases, with 15 bases left in between. In the source study's methods: Using reference gene primer amplification, nucleated cell counts were estimated. Clones were sequenced by immunoSEQ multiplex PCR, and TCRdb holds only the in-frame ones, with some missing. The V and J calls and clone size were taken over from that table, and D and trimming were inferred from the DNA. In the table there are 90,000 to 150,000 clones, more than 60% of which are singletons. This TCR came from a man in his fifties or sixties with acute or convalescent COVID-19. Source material: peripheral blood. V usage is TRBV28 and J usage is TRBJ2-7; D perhaps matches TRBD1 (6 bases). The CDR3 loop reads CASTKGGIHEQYF. CDR3 DNA: TGTGCCAGCACAAAAGGGGGTATCCACGAGCAGTACTTC. Based on the CDR3 plus reference TRBV28 and TRBJ2-7, the full variable domain is DVKVTQSSRYLVKRTGEKVFLECVQDMDHENMFWYRQDPGLGLRLIYFSYDVKMKEKGDIPEGYSVSREKKERFSLILESASTNQTSMYLCASTKGGIHEQYFGPGTRLTVT.